One sample yielded the 5 T cell receptor beta chains listed below, sequenced in a study of T-cell reconstitution after alpha-beta-depleted transplantation in children. The TCRbeta library incorporated unique molecular identifiers. Via MiXCR, TCRdb re-called the PCR reads, giving one row per CDR3 protein. Of more than 200,000 distinct CDR3 sequences in the sample, roughly 9.1% are singletons; the top ten hold 35% to 45%. The sample was PBMCs, mostly from graft donor cells, taken 360 days after TCRalphabeta/CD19-depleted stem cell transplant. The source of these receptors is a male patient aged 2-10 years who had a stem cell transplant for acute myeloid leukemia, so the T cells may come from the graft donor.

This sequence joins TRBV2 and TRBJ1-1, with D tentatively TRBD1 (5 bases). The V and J ends lost 11 bases and 6 bases respectively, with 16 bases between them. The CDR3 is 12 amino acids. Germline-derived CDR1 and CDR2 are SNHLY and FYNNEI. The CDR3 loop is CAVESGLAEAFF. Written as DNA, the CDR3 is TGTGCCGTGGAGTCAGGGCTGGCTGAAGCTTTCTTT.

CDR3 residues: CASSLEGLADTQYF. CDR3 in DNA: TGCGCCAGCAGCTTGGAAGGACTAGCGGATACGCAGTATTTT. The V gene is TRBV5-1, the J gene TRBJ2-3; 9 bases are a match to TRBD2. The CDR3 consists of 14 residues. J gave up 6 bases and V 0 bases, and 2 bases lay outside the gene matches. The germline V gene encodes CDR1 SGHRS and CDR2 YFSETQ.

This clonotype appeared many times. The V gene is TRBV7-2, the J gene TRBJ2-6, with D possibly TRBD1 on 5 matching bases. Trimming took off 1 base at V and 4 bases at J, with 5 bases between the two ends. CDR3 length: 14 residues. CDR1 is SGHTA, CDR2 FQGNSA, per germline. CDR3 sequence reads: CASSLGTGANVLTF. For the CDR3, the DNA is TGTGCCAGCAGCTTAGGGACAGGGGCCAACGTCCTGACTTTC.

In this sample, this clonotype turned up many times. The rearrangement links TRBV12-3 or TRBV12-4 to TRBJ2-5; 9 bases match TRBD2. The CDR3 length is 15 residues. J was trimmed by 2 bases and V by 1 base; bases with no gene match: 2. CDR3 nucleotide sequence: TGTGCCAGCAGTTTAGGCACTAGCGGGCAAGAGACCCAGTACTTC. Its protein product is CASSLGTSGQETQYF.

This chain uses TRBV20-1 with TRBJ2-1; 16 bases fit TRBD2. CDR1 and CDR2 (germline): DFQATT, SNEGSKA (reference sequence). The CDR3 consists of 17 residues. V lost 6 bases, J lost 2 bases, and 7 bases stayed unmatched. The CDR3, as DNA: TGCAGTGCCGCAACCGGGACTAGCGGGAGGGCCTACAATGAGCAGTTCTTC. Translated: CSAATGTSGRAYNEQFF.